A selection of T cell receptor beta chains follows, all from one sample in a study of blood T cell repertoires in COVID-19. Only in-frame clones appear in the TCRdb table, and some are missing; sequencing was by immunoSEQ multiplex PCR. The table includes about 360,000 clones, approximately 77% detected once. Material: peripheral blood. These receptors were obtained from a human donor with acute or convalescent COVID-19. The donor label of this sample is uncertain. Each CDR3 is given with its conserved first and last residue. D genes are given only for firm matches. For some rows the clone size is stated as once, few or many, or as a class when expanded; others skip it.

j_call: TRBJ2-7
clone_size: .
cdr3_length: 13
v_call: TRBV5-4
d_call: TRBD1
cdr3_nt: TGTGCCAGCAGCCCCGGGACAGAATACGAGCAGTACTTC
cdr3_aa: CASSPGTEYEQYF

j_call: TRBJ2-3
clone_size: .
cdr3_length: 18
v_call: TRBV5-4
d_call: TRBD2
cdr3_nt: TGTGCCAGCAGCTTGTCCCAGACTAGCGGGACCAGCACAGATACGCAGTATTTT
cdr3_aa: CASSLSQTSGTSTDTQYF

j_call: TRBJ2-7
clone_size: .
cdr3_length: 16
v_call: TRBV3-1/TRBV3-2
d_call: TRBD2
cdr3_nt: TGTGCCAGCAGCCACCGGACTAGCGGGAGTACGAAGAGGCAGTACTTC
cdr3_aa: CASSHRTSGSTKRQYF

j_call: TRBJ2-5
clone_size: .
cdr3_length: 13
v_call: TRBV30
d_call: .
cdr3_nt: TGTGCCTGGAACCGGGACACCCAAGAGACCCAGTACTTC
cdr3_aa: CAWNRDTQETQYF

j_call: TRBJ2-2
clone_size: .
cdr3_length: 16
v_call: TRBV5-1
d_call: .
cdr3_nt: TGCGCCAGCAGCCAATCTAGAAGCGGTCCTAGCGGGGAGCTGTTTTTT
cdr3_aa: CASSQSRSGPSGELFF

j_call: TRBJ2-7
clone_size: few
cdr3_length: 15
v_call: TRBV5-1
d_call: TRBD2
cdr3_nt: TGCGCCAGCAGCTTCGGTCTAGCGGGGCTCTACGAGCAGTACTTC
cdr3_aa: CASSFGLAGLYEQYF

j_call: TRBJ1-1
clone_size: .
cdr3_length: 14
v_call: TRBV27
d_call: .
cdr3_nt: TGTGCCAGCGCCAATCACAGGGTAAACACTGAAGCTTTCTTT
cdr3_aa: CASANHRVNTEAFF

j_call: TRBJ2-7
clone_size: once
cdr3_length: 13
v_call: TRBV29-1
d_call: TRBD1
cdr3_nt: TGCAGCGTTGAGAGACAGGGCTCCTACGAGCAGTACTTC
cdr3_aa: CSVERQGSYEQYF

j_call: TRBJ2-1
clone_size: .
cdr3_length: 16
v_call: TRBV10-1
d_call: TRBD2
cdr3_nt: TGCGCCAGCAGTCCACCGGGACTAGCGGGAGGGAATGAGCAGTTCTTC
cdr3_aa: CASSPPGLAGGNEQFF

j_call: TRBJ1-2
clone_size: .
cdr3_length: 15
v_call: TRBV3-1/TRBV3-2
d_call: .
cdr3_nt: TGTGCCAGCAGCCAAGAACGACAGTTCAACTATGGCTACACCTTC
cdr3_aa: CASSQERQFNYGYTF

j_call: TRBJ1-1
clone_size: .
cdr3_length: 12
v_call: TRBV27
d_call: .
cdr3_nt: TGTGCCAGCAGTTTACTGGGTAGCGAAGCTTTCTTT
cdr3_aa: CASSLLGSEAFF

j_call: TRBJ2-2
clone_size: .
cdr3_length: 13
v_call: TRBV10-1
d_call: .
cdr3_nt: TGCGCCAGCAGTGACGCAGGTCCCGGGGAGCTGTTTTTT
cdr3_aa: CASSDAGPGELFF

j_call: TRBJ1-4
clone_size: .
cdr3_length: 14
v_call: TRBV5-1
d_call: .
cdr3_nt: TGCGCCAGCGGCCCCGGGGGTCCTAATGAAAAACTGTTTTTT
cdr3_aa: CASGPGGPNEKLFF

j_call: TRBJ1-6
clone_size: .
cdr3_length: 14
v_call: TRBV28
d_call: TRBD1
cdr3_nt: TGTGCCAGCAGTCCTGGGACAGGGAAACCACCCCTCCACTTT
cdr3_aa: CASSPGTGKPPLHF

j_call: TRBJ2-7
clone_size: once
cdr3_length: 13
v_call: TRBV21-1
d_call: .
cdr3_nt: TGTGCCAGCGCGAGCGGCTGGCTATACGAGCAGTACTTC
cdr3_aa: CASASGWLYEQYF

j_call: TRBJ2-3
clone_size: .
cdr3_length: 16
v_call: TRBV3-1/TRBV3-2
d_call: .
cdr3_nt: TGTGCCAGCAGCCAAGGTTTTGGTACTAGCACAGATACGCAGTATTTT
cdr3_aa: CASSQGFGTSTDTQYF

j_call: TRBJ2-7
clone_size: .
cdr3_length: 14
v_call: TRBV19
d_call: TRBD1
cdr3_nt: TGTGCCACAAAAGGGGGACAGGGGGTTGGAGAGCAGTACTTC
cdr3_aa: CATKGGQGVGEQYF

j_call: TRBJ2-5
clone_size: .
cdr3_length: 15
v_call: TRBV9
d_call: .
cdr3_nt: TGTGCCAGCAGCCCACGCCCCTCTAGGCAAGAGACCCAGTACTTC
cdr3_aa: CASSPRPSRQETQYF

j_call: TRBJ2-5
clone_size: .
cdr3_length: 14
v_call: TRBV6-6
d_call: TRBD1
cdr3_nt: TGTGCCAGCCGTCGACAGGGGGCCGGAGAGACCCAGTACTTC
cdr3_aa: CASRRQGAGETQYF

j_call: TRBJ2-3
clone_size: .
cdr3_length: 12
v_call: TRBV7-9
d_call: .
cdr3_nt: TGTGCCAGCAGCCCAGGGCCTGATACGCAGTATTTT
cdr3_aa: CASSPGPDTQYF

j_call: TRBJ2-7
clone_size: .
cdr3_length: 14
v_call: TRBV5-4
d_call: .
cdr3_nt: TGTGCCAGCAGCTTGCCCAACAGGCGTGGCGAGCAGTACTTC
cdr3_aa: CASSLPNRRGEQYF

j_call: TRBJ2-2
clone_size: .
cdr3_length: 13
v_call: TRBV29-1
d_call: .
cdr3_nt: TGCAGCGTTGACAGGGGGAACACCGGGGAGCTGTTTTTT
cdr3_aa: CSVDRGNTGELFF

j_call: TRBJ1-6
clone_size: .
cdr3_length: 14
v_call: TRBV6-6
d_call: TRBD1
cdr3_nt: TGTGCCAGCAGCCACGACAGGGAAAATTCACCCCTCCACTTT
cdr3_aa: CASSHDRENSPLHF

j_call: TRBJ2-7
clone_size: .
cdr3_length: 14
v_call: TRBV3-1/TRBV3-2
d_call: .
cdr3_nt: TGTGCCAGCAGCCCCCTCCCCCAGGGGCGCGAGCAGTACTTC
cdr3_aa: CASSPLPQGREQYF

j_call: TRBJ1-5
clone_size: .
cdr3_length: 15
v_call: TRBV6-5
d_call: TRBD1
cdr3_nt: TGTGCCAGCAGGCGAAGCTCGACAGGGTATCAGCCCCAGCATTTT
cdr3_aa: CASRRSSTGYQPQHF

j_call: TRBJ1-2
clone_size: once
cdr3_length: 12
v_call: TRBV7-2
d_call: .
cdr3_nt: TGTGCCAGCAGCTTAGTAGAGTACGGCTACACCTTC
cdr3_aa: CASSLVEYGYTF

j_call: TRBJ2-1
clone_size: .
cdr3_length: 14
v_call: TRBV6-6
d_call: TRBD2
cdr3_nt: TGTGCCAGCCTCGGACTAGCGGGGGTCAATGAGCAGTTCTTC
cdr3_aa: CASLGLAGVNEQFF

j_call: TRBJ1-6
clone_size: .
cdr3_length: 15
v_call: TRBV3-1/TRBV3-2
d_call: TRBD1
cdr3_nt: TGTGCCAGCAGCCTCCGGGACAGCTATAATTCACCCCTCCACTTT
cdr3_aa: CASSLRDSYNSPLHF

j_call: TRBJ2-1
clone_size: .
cdr3_length: 13
v_call: TRBV6-5
d_call: TRBD1
cdr3_nt: TGTGCCAGCAGGAGAGACAGGGCCGATGAGCAGTTCTTC
cdr3_aa: CASRRDRADEQFF

j_call: TRBJ1-5
clone_size: .
cdr3_length: 16
v_call: TRBV19
d_call: .
cdr3_nt: TGTGCCAGTAGTATCAGTCGCGACAGTAGCAATCAGCCCCAGCATTTT
cdr3_aa: CASSISRDSSNQPQHF

j_call: TRBJ2-1
clone_size: .
cdr3_length: 16
v_call: TRBV5-1
d_call: TRBD1
cdr3_nt: TGCGCCAGCACCATTACGACAGGGCGAGTTTACAATGAGCAGTTCTTC
cdr3_aa: CASTITTGRVYNEQFF

j_call: TRBJ1-3
clone_size: .
cdr3_length: 16
v_call: TRBV5-4
d_call: .
cdr3_nt: TGTGCCAGCAGCCCAAGTGTCGTAGGAGGTGGAAACACCATATATTTT
cdr3_aa: CASSPSVVGGGNTIYF

j_call: TRBJ2-5
clone_size: .
cdr3_length: 18
v_call: TRBV6-6
d_call: TRBD2
cdr3_nt: TGTGCCAGCAGTCCGCGGACTAGCGGGAGCTGGGCCGGAGAGACCCAGTACTTC
cdr3_aa: CASSPRTSGSWAGETQYF

j_call: TRBJ2-2
clone_size: .
cdr3_length: 15
v_call: TRBV25-1
d_call: .
cdr3_nt: TGTGCCAGCAGTCAAGGACGGGGGTTGGACGGGGAGCTGTTTTTT
cdr3_aa: CASSQGRGLDGELFF

j_call: TRBJ2-1
clone_size: .
cdr3_length: 14
v_call: TRBV27
d_call: TRBD1
cdr3_nt: TGTGCCAGCAGCTCCCCGACAGGGTTTGATGAGCAGTTCTTC
cdr3_aa: CASSSPTGFDEQFF

j_call: TRBJ2-5
clone_size: .
cdr3_length: 15
v_call: TRBV9
d_call: .
cdr3_nt: TGTGCCAGCAGCGTAGGGGCGGGGAGTGAAGGGACCCAGTACTTC
cdr3_aa: CASSVGAGSEGTQYF

j_call: TRBJ2-5
clone_size: .
cdr3_length: 15
v_call: TRBV7-9
d_call: TRBD1
cdr3_nt: TGTGCCAGCAGCTTATGGACAGGTCTCAAAGAGACCCAGTACTTC
cdr3_aa: CASSLWTGLKETQYF

j_call: TRBJ1-2
clone_size: .
cdr3_length: 12
v_call: TRBV29-1
d_call: .
cdr3_nt: TGCAGCGTTGGAGATTATAACTATGGCTACACCTTC
cdr3_aa: CSVGDYNYGYTF